This T cell receptor beta chain was captured in a study of blood T cell repertoires in COVID-19. Study-wide background: Donors in the United States, Italy and Spain gave samples during acute or convalescent COVID-19. In each case, the material was cDNA or gDNA derived from T cells, B-cell-depleted T cells, or PBMCs.

The data were produced by immunoSEQ multiplex PCR, yet TCRdb's version contains in-frame clones alone and is incomplete. Of fewer than 150,000 clones in the sample, 65% to 80% were seen once. From germline, CDR1 is MNHEY and CDR2 SVGAGI. CDR3 size: 16 residues. V trimming: 0 bases; J trimming: 8 bases; junction bases outside the gene matches: 7. This sequence joins TRBV6-5 and TRBJ1-4; 9 bases are shared with TRBD1. Sequencing used peripheral blood. This clonotype originated in a man between 65 and 85 years old with acute or convalescent COVID-19. CDR3: CASSYSNRGLEEKLFF. CDR3 DNA: TGTGCCAGCAGTTACTCGAACAGGGGGCTAGAGGAAAAACTGTTTTTT.